The 10 T cell receptor beta chains below come from one sample, sequenced in a study of early T cells in non-severe SARS-CoV-2 infection. TCRdb used MiXCR to reprocess the 5' RACE reads, holding one entry per CDR3 protein. The data contain some 60,000 distinct CDR3 sequences, 10% of them singletons. What was sequenced was whole blood. Receptors originate from an adult who was a healthcare worker with PCR-confirmed SARS-CoV-2 infection or an uninfected control (not recorded which).

This clonotype showed up just a few times. This chain uses TRBV6-2 or TRBV6-3 with TRBJ1-5; TRBD1 agrees at 12 bases. V lost 6 bases, J lost 4 bases, and 7 bases stayed unmatched. CDR3 length: 16 amino acids. The V gene's germline CDR1 is MNHEY and CDR2 SVGEGT. The CDR3 spells CASRGQGARRNQPQHF. The CDR3 nucleotides read TGTGCCAGCAGGGGACAGGGGGCGAGGAGGAATCAGCCCCAGCATTTT.

This clonotype has only a few counts. This chain joins TRBV11-2 and TRBJ2-7; weak D call: TRBD2 (5 bases). CDR1 is SGHAT, CDR2 FQNNGV, per germline. With 2 bases removed from V and 3 bases from J, the gap between germline ends came to 14 bases. This CDR3 has 15 amino acids. CDR3: CASSLSLGGSYEQYF. CDR3 DNA sequence: TGTGCCAGCAGCTTATCACTCGGTGGGAGCTACGAGCAGTACTTC.

The V gene is TRBV7-9, the J gene TRBJ2-1; 8 bases line up with TRBD2. CDR1 and CDR2 from the germline V gene are SEHNR and FQNEAQ (reference sequence). V dropped 1 base and J dropped 8; count of bases not matched to a gene: 13. This CDR3 has 17 residues. The CDR3 nucleotides read TGTGCCAGCAGCTTAGGGGAGCGGTGGCGGGAGGAAGATGAGCAGTTCTTC. This translates into CASSLGERWREEDEQFF.

In nucleotides, the CDR3 is TGTGCCAGCAGCGTACAGCAGAACACTGAAGCTTTCTTT. It encodes CASSVQQNTEAFF. The chain recombines TRBV2 with TRBJ1-1; no firm D call. CDR1 is SNHLY, CDR2 FYNNEI, per germline. The CDR3 length is 13 residues. Trimming cost V 6 bases and J 1 base, with 9 bases left between them.

Many counts were recorded for this clonotype. CDR3 nucleotides: TGTGCCAGCAGTCCGGGACTAGCGGGGACCCTCGGAGAGACCCAGTACTTC. Protein product: CASSPGLAGTLGETQYF. The chain couples TRBV6-2 or TRBV6-3 to TRBJ2-5; 13 bases line up with TRBD2. The CDR3 loop spans 17 amino acids. V gave up 5 bases and J gave up 4 bases; unmatched junction bases: 10. Germline lookup yields CDR1 MNHEY and CDR2 SVGEGT.

This clonotype showed up just a few times. The V gene is TRBV9, the J gene TRBJ2-5, with unresolved D. The germline gives CDR1 SGDLS, CDR2 YYNGEE. The CDR3 loop spans 13 amino acids. Trimming took 1 base from V and 5 from J, leaving 9 bases between them. The CDR3 DNA reads as TGTGCCAGCAGCGTATCCCCGTCCGAGACCCAGTACTTC. This gives the protein CASSVSPSETQYF. Combining the CDR3 with reference TRBV9 and TRBJ2-5 gives the whole variable domain DSGVTQTPKHLITATGQRVTLRCSPRSGDLSVYWYQQSLDQGLQFLIQYYNGEERAKGNILERFSAQQFPDLHSELNLSSLELGDSALYFCASSVSPSETQYFGPGTRLLVL.

Many counts were recorded for this clonotype. The rearrangement uses TRBV29-1 and TRBJ2-6; 12 positions agree with TRBD1. This CDR3 contains 16 residues. Looked up from germline, CDR1 is SQVTM and CDR2 is ANQGSEA. V was pared by 4 bases and J by 2 bases, with 3 bases of the junction left unmatched. In nucleotides, the CDR3 is TGCAGCGTTGTCGGGACAGGGGGCACTGGGGCCAACGTCCTGACTTTC. Its translation: CSVVGTGGTGANVLTF.

This clonotype has at least ten counts. The V call is TRBV2, the J call TRBJ1-2, with TRBD1 as a possible D gene (6 bases). Germline loops: CDR1 SNHLY, CDR2 FYNNEI. The CDR3 is made up of 15 amino acids. V was cut by 6 bases and J by 6 bases, with 20 bases left in between. CDR3: CASSLQDRSTHGYTF. Here the CDR3 DNA reads TGTGCCAGCAGCTTACAGGACAGAAGCACCCATGGCTACACCTTC. Full variable domain (remainder filled in from reference TRBV2 and TRBJ1-2): EPEVTQTPSHQVTQMGQEVILRCVPISNHLYFYWYRQILGQKVEFLVSFYNNEISEKSEIFDDQFSVERPDGSNFTLKIRSTKLEDSAMYFCASSLQDRSTHGYTFGSGTRLTVV.

This clonotype was observed many times. J is TRBJ2-1 and V is TRBV20-1; no clear D gene. This CDR3 has 11 residues. Between the trimmed V and J ends, which lost 5 bases and 0 bases, there was a span of 2 bases. Looked up from germline, CDR1 is DFQATT and CDR2 is SNEGSKA (reference sequence). The CDR3 DNA is TGCAGTGCTCTCTCCTACAATGAGCAGTTCTTC. It encodes CSALSYNEQFF.

This clonotype appeared a few times. This chain connects TRBV29-1 to TRBJ2-3, with TRBD2 identical over 7 bases. From germline, CDR1 is SQVTM and CDR2 ANQGSEA. The CDR3 has 14 residues. V lost 3 bases, J lost 4 bases, and 7 bases stayed unmatched. CDR3 nucleotides: TGCAGCGTTGAGGGGGAGGGCCACCCAGATACGCAGTATTTT. Its translation is CSVEGEGHPDTQYF.